The present entry profiles one T cell receptor beta chain with its context. What it recognizes is unknown. The protocol was immunoSEQ multiplex PCR, while the TCRdb copy is restricted to in-frame clones and leaves out a portion. The sample consists of 25,000 to 30,000 clones, roughly 80% of them appearing once. This sample was taken from a study of vaccination effects on CD4 cells after COVID-19. The CDR3 runs to 14 residues. Trimming took off 1 base at V and 4 bases at J, with 12 bases between the two ends. The V gene's germline CDR1 is SGHKS and CDR2 YYEKEE (reference sequence). Antigen-specific CD4+ T cell clonotypes were called by their expansion after viral peptide-pool culture in ViraFEST. After around ten days in culture, the CD4+ T cells were isolated. Vaccine administered to participants consisted of two doses of either BNT162b2 or mRNA-1273. Neither prior SARS-CoV-2 infection nor positive nucleocapsid antibodies were present in the vaccine recipients. Both day 3 and day 7 saw half the medium replaced with IL-2 medium.

This receptor was obtained from a human donor who received a COVID-19 vaccine. The chain is built from TRBV5-5 and TRBJ2-7; D possibly corresponds to TRBD1 (6 bases). Material: CD4+ T cells from PBMCs cultured with HCoV-229E spike peptides, obtained after COVID-19 vaccination. The DNA of the CDR3 is TGTGCCAGCAGCTTGCAGGGGCAAGGGTACGAGCAGTACTTC. This sequence encodes CASSLQGQGYEQYF. Full variable domain (missing parts from reference TRBV5-5 and TRBJ2-7): DAGVTQSPTHLIKTRGQQVTLRCSPISGHKSVSWYQQVLGQGPQFIFQYYEKEERGRGNFPDRFSARQFPNYSSELNVNALLLGDSALYLCASSLQGQGYEQYFGPGTRLTVT.